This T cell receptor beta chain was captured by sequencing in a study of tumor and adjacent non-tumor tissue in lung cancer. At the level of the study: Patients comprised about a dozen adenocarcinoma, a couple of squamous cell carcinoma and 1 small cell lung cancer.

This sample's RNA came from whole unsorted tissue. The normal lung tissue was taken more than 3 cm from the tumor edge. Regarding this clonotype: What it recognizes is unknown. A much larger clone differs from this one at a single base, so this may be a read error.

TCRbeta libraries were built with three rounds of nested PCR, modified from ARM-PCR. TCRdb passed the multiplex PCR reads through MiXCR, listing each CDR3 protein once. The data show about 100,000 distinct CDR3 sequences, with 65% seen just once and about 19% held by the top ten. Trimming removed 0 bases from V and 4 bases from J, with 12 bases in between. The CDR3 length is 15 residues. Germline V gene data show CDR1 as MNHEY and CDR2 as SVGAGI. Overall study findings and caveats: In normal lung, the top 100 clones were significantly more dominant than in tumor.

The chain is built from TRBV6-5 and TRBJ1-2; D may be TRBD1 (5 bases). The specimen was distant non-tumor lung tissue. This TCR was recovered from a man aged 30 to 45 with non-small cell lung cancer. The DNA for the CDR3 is TGTGCCAGCAGTTACTCGGGATCAGGGTCCTATGGCTACACCTTC. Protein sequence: CASSYSGSGSYGYTF.